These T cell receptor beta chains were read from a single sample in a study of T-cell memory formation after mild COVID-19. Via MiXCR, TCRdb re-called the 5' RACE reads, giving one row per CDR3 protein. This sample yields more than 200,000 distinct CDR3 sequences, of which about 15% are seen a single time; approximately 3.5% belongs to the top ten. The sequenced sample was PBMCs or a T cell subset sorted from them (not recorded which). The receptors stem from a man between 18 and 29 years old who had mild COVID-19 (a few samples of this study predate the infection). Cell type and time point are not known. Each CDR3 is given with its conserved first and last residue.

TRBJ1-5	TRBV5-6	CASNLRGVGNQPQHF
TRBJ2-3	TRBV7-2	CASSLGGTPSRTDTQYF
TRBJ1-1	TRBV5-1	CASSRGGAVRNTEAFF
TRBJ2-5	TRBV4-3	CASSQALLGGRQTQYF
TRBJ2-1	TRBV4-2	CASSQDGIKGGEQFF
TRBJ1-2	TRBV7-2	CASSLETGRSYGYTF
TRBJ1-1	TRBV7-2	CASSPRLRTEAFF
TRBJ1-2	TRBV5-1	CASSRGEPGGSGYTF
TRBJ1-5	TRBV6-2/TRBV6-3	CASSYPLGRPQHF
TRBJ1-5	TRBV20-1	CSARDSTYSRSQPQHF
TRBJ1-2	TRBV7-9	CASSLSSYGYTF